This T cell receptor (beta chain) was profiled in a study of cytomegalovirus exposure and HLA in healthy donors (dated by TCRdb to between 2016 and 2019). Background on the whole study: According to an earlier analysis of 450 to 650 of the donors, roughly 180 million T cells yielded some 120 million unique TCR beta sequences and about 300 Gb of sequence data. To study patterns of TCR occurrence, a later analysis re-analyzed previously published TCR beta repertoires from under 750 donors and added high-resolution HLA genotyping. HLA typing covered class I and class II loci at four-digit resolution. On average, about 240,000 unique TCR beta nucleotide sequences were sequenced per donor among a few hundred genotyped donors of the cohort, with roughly 18% of those sequences being non-productive. High-throughput TCR immunosequencing, statistical association of individual TCRs with disease status, and machine learning were combined to predict cytomegalovirus infection status. Among the approximately 400 genotyped donors, 75% to 90% belonged to the genetic ancestry cluster associated with self-reported Caucasian donors. An early release that covered 500 to 800 HLA-typed donors contained 300 to 350 gigabases of sequencing data and roughly 84 million unique TCR sequences. Besides the first cohort of 666 subjects, a separate validation cohort made up of over 100 different subjects was used. A handful of DR-DQ haplotypes were handled as single units for association and clustering because linkage in the cohort was strong. The study aimed to test whether signatures of past pathogen exposure could be identified by cataloging public T cell receptors. Rather than drawing on any new phenotypic data, the later analysis identified candidate immune exposures from TCR beta sequences and the way those sequences occurred across donors. Donor age, sex, ethnicity and CMV serostatus were collected together with the repertoire data. The number of donors typed differed by locus, with roughly 620-640 for A, B, C, DRB1 and DQB1, 522 for DQA1, approximately 570 for DPA1, and 400 to 490 for DPB1. In a later genetic analysis, genome-wide SNP genotypes for about three fifths of the roughly 670 donors were used, and that subset was treated as a discovery cohort. An earlier analysis of 587 of the donors applied high-throughput TCR beta sequencing to assess whether each TCR beta V gene segment acted as functional or pseudogenic. The study used immunosequencing to profile the T cell repertoires of approximately 640 subjects and linked those repertoires to cytomegalovirus serostatus. All discovery cohort repertoires had been generated on a single sequencing platform. General conclusions and limits of the study: The authors suggested that the approach could potentially be extended to other disease states and immunological phenotypes. While some public TCRs were present in many individuals, most TCR sequences turned up only very rarely across donors. A further reported finding was that TCR beta sequences accurately predicted the HLA-A and HLA-B alleles for most subjects in the first cohort. A total of roughly 160 TCR beta chains were listed by the study as associated with cytomegalovirus. Only TCR beta chains were sequenced in this cohort, and the absence of alpha or paired-chain data limited detectable features. A later analysis found that TCR association rates varied across HLA loci, with DRB1 alleles showing the most associated TCRs and HLA-C alleles the fewest. Compared with the roughly 700-donor mean, donors in an Asian-associated ancestry cluster had fewer N-insertions in productive TCRs, according to a later genetic analysis. Assigning TCR associations to individual alleles was difficult when HLA alleles, especially DR and DQ, strongly co-occurred. The earlier analysis of 587 of the donors excluded some 15 rarely observed V segments, including chromosome 9 orphons, because counts were too low. A group of highly shared sequence variants was considered likely to be a technical artifact of the sequencing pipeline. Linkage disequilibrium might explain the correlated functional status among segregating V segments, but an unknown experimental factor could not be excluded. Broadly in line with IMGT annotations, most TCR beta V segments showed up in productive rearrangements about 90% or about 30% of the time in an earlier analysis of under 700 of the donors. In a later analysis, most CMV-associated TCR beta chains were found to appear HLA-restricted, with HLA associations seemingly driven largely by CMV exposure. The presence/absence analyses assumed that sequencing depth was roughly uniform across donors, and that assumption may not be true. In a later genetic analysis, a missense DCLRE1C variant was associated with V-gene and J-gene trimming of TCR beta chains, and the association was replicated in an independent cohort. Some IMGT-functional V segments, including TRBV6-2 and TRBV6-3, could not be told apart with the 87-base-pair reads, so those segments were excluded. A later analysis found that HLA-associated TCR beta chains were more clonally expanded and had lower generation probabilities than equally common non-associated chains. In a later analysis, several top co-occurrence clusters were reported to appear linked to parvovirus B19, influenza, CMV and Epstein-Barr virus. For the cohort, immune exposure information was limited to CMV serostatus. In vitro tests confirmed that a few of the cytomegalovirus-associated TCR beta chains recognize cytomegalovirus antigens. A later analysis associated some 17,000 TCR beta sequences with specific HLA alleles at a false discovery rate of 0.05. Because some donors lacked HLA typing at each locus, the association tests relied only on the typed subset. The classifier was reported to diagnose cytomegalovirus status with high specificity and sensitivity in both the original and validation cohorts.

This clone is medium-sized (0.01 to 0.1%), judged from its frequency; no count is recorded. It lacks a known antigen. Taken from cysteine to phenylalanine, the CDR3 has 14 residues. Of all the DNA, just the CDR3 is kept, 42 bases in frame from base 1. Reading the germline V gene gives CDR1 MNHNS and CDR2 SASEGT. Germline trimming amounts to 6 bases on V and 5 bases on J, with 4 as the count of junction bases outside the gene matches. The cohort comprised some 730 healthy bone marrow donors. At the time of sampling, every cohort member was nominally healthy, though immune exposures that went unrecorded were likely present. The donor was CMV seronegative and belonged to the group of 352 seronegative cohort members. Every donor gave a peripheral blood sample, and the peripheral blood mononuclear cells from that sample were used for TCR beta sequencing. Genomic DNA was extracted from the blood cell samples with the Qiagen DNeasy Blood Extraction Kit.

Receptors were amplified or captured by the immunoSEQ multiplex PCR assay. For the multiplex PCR, a mixture combining 60 forward primers for TCR Vbeta segments and 13 reverse primers for TCR Jbeta segments was used. A multiplex PCR assay on genomic DNA amplified the CDR3 region of rearranged TCR beta genes. Amplified TCR beta libraries were sequenced as 87-base-pair reads on the Illumina HiSeq System. Turning to the authors' computational methods: Across the roughly 640 repertoires, a later analysis counted 75 million to 90 million unique TCR beta chains, 9.5 million to 13 million of which were shared by at least two donors. Raw reads were error-corrected and collapsed into unique sequences with a nearest-neighbor algorithm that merged closely related sequences to remove PCR and sequencing errors. V, D and J gene segments were assigned by aligning CDR3 sequences to IMGT reference sequences. Each retained sequence needed at least a six-nucleotide match to both a V gene segment and a J gene segment. A rearrangement was called productive if the CDR3 had no stop codons and remained in frame with V and J, and every other rearrangement was called non-productive. CDR3 was defined by IMGT convention, running from the second conserved V-encoded cysteine to the conserved J-encoded phenylalanine. Sequences without an unambiguous match to a single V gene segment were excluded from the earlier analysis of several hundred of the donors. In an earlier analysis of approximately 550 of the donors, V segments were called functional above 56.7% productive rearrangements and were called segregating when the between-donor standard deviation exceeded 5%. A statistical classification framework was built for diagnosing cytomegalovirus status from the catalog of TCR beta chain sequences. In a later analysis, TCR nucleotide sequences were compared against IMGT/GENE-DB human TR gene sequences so that V and J genes could be assigned. In a later analysis, CDR3 sequences and most-parsimonious VDJ recombination scenarios were assigned using the TCRdist pipeline. In a later analysis, every TCR beta chain was defined by the combination of its CDR3 amino acid sequence and its V-gene family, and reads without a unique V-gene family were dropped. A later analysis removed 500 to 650 highly shared, low-generation-probability nucleotide sequences to deal with suspected cross-contamination and a sequencing artifact. In a later analysis, a clonal expansion index for each public chain was calculated from normalized within-repertoire ranks of inferred template counts. A later analysis computed generation probabilities with a VDJ recombination model fitted to out-of-frame rearrangements, and checked the results against IGoR. In a later analysis, TCR-TCR, TCR-HLA and TCR-CMV co-occurrence was scored with hypergeometric tests, and a repertoire-size bias correction was applied to TCR pairs. In a later analysis, false discovery rates were estimated by permuting HLA or CMV assignments 20 times. A later analysis grouped co-occurring TCRs with DBSCAN, adding TCRdist sequence similarity when clustering within HLA-allele-positive subsets. Repertoires with fewer than 30,000 or more than 120,000 public chains were left out of co-occurrence clustering, as were a handful of repertoires with anomalous nucleotide sharing. TCRdb took over this immuneACCESS table, retaining in-frame rearrangements with V and J assigned. Such tables are incomplete; in checked studies, under half of the missing clones stem from an unresolved V gene, and the remainder is unexplained. The V and J calls and clone size come from that table; D and trimming were worked out from the DNA. The data table for this sample lists 60,000 to 100,000 clones. The ten largest clones represent about 4.6% of the sample.

The sample was PBMCs. The receptor was isolated from a man under 40 in good health and CMV-seronegative. The chain couples TRBV6-1 to TRBJ1-5; a stretch of 10 junction bases matches TRBD1. The CDR3 sequence is CASSGTGEHQPQHF. Read as DNA, the sequence is TGTGCCAGCAGCGGGACAGGGGAACATCAGCCCCAGCATTTT.